What follows are 21 T cell receptor beta chains derived from one specimen sequenced in a study of blood T cell repertoires in COVID-19. Sequencing used immunoSEQ multiplex PCR; TCRdb keeps in-frame clones, though not all of them. The sample records 150,000 or so clones, around 89% being singletons. The sequenced sample was PBMCs or T cells enriched from blood (not recorded which). These receptors originate from a woman in her fifties or sixties who had recovered from COVID-19.

The genes are TRBV20-1 and TRBJ1-1; no reliable D call. The CDR3 covers 15 residues. CDR1 DFQATT and CDR2 SNEGSKA come from the germline V gene (reference sequence). Deletions cut 3 bases from V and 1 base from J, with 15 bases between. DNA of the CDR3: TGCAGTGCTAGTAGCGTAGACCCGACGAACACTGAAGCTTTCTTT. Residues: CSASSVDPTNTEAFF.

A single count supports this clone. The genes are TRBV5-1 and TRBJ1-4; D not resolved. Germline CDR1 SGHRS, CDR2 YFSETQ. CDR3 length: 15 residues. V was pared by 1 base and J by 7 bases, with 14 bases between. DNA for the CDR3: TGCGCCAGCAGCTTGACCAGGCTAAGTGGTGAAAAACTGTTTTTT. Protein product: CASSLTRLSGEKLFF.

The chain joins TRBV18 to TRBJ1-1; D is unclear. CDR3 size: 13 residues. V was clipped by 4 bases and J by 1 base, with 7 bases between them. Germline-derived CDR1 and CDR2 are KGHSH and LQKENI. CDR3: CASSRAKNTEAFF. CDR3 nucleotide sequence: TGTGCCAGCTCACGGGCTAAGAACACTGAAGCTTTCTTT. Drawing the rest from reference TRBV18 and TRBJ1-1, the complete variable domain is NAGVMQNPRHLVRRRGQEARLRCSPMKGHSHVYWYRQLPEEGLKFMVYLQKENIIDESGMPKERFSAEFPKEGPSILRIQQVVRGDSAAYFCASSRAKNTEAFFGQGTRLTVV.

The rearrangement links TRBV7-2 to TRBJ1-5, with unresolved D. This CDR3 has 13 residues. The germline V gene encodes CDR1 SGHTA and CDR2 FQGNSA. Trimming cost V 3 bases and J 6 bases, with 9 bases left between them. CDR3 amino acids: CASSLSDVQPQHF. For the CDR3, the DNA is TGTGCCAGCAGCTTGAGCGACGTTCAGCCCCAGCATTTT.

This chain links TRBV5-4 with TRBJ1-4; D is unresolved. The germline gives CDR1 SGHNT, CDR2 YYREEE (reference sequence). The CDR3 runs to 17 residues. V was clipped by 4 bases and J by 2 bases, with 18 bases between them. CDR3 sequence (DNA): TGTGCCAGCAGCCCTCAGACCCACGGGTCGACTAATGAAAAACTGTTTTTT. Translation gives CASSPQTHGSTNEKLFF.

This rearrangement joins TRBV7-9 to TRBJ1-5; a weak D match, TRBD1 (5 bases). V lost 5 bases to trimming and J lost 3 bases, with 14 bases between them. From germline, CDR1 is SEHNR and CDR2 FQNEAQ (reference sequence). The CDR3 totals 15 residues. In nucleotides, the CDR3 is TGTGCCAGCAGCCGTGGGGCAGGAATCAATCAGCCCCAGCATTTT. As protein: CASSRGAGINQPQHF.

The chain links TRBV7-2 to TRBJ2-1; 9 nucleotides match TRBD2. This CDR3 contains 15 residues. CDR1 and CDR2 (germline): SGHTA, FQGNSA. The trim removed 5 bases at V and 9 bases at J, leaving 11 bases unmatched. CDR3 amino acids: CASSGRGLASPEQFF. The CDR3 nucleotides are TGTGCCAGCAGCGGTAGGGGACTAGCTTCCCCTGAGCAGTTCTTC.

The gene calls are TRBV19 and TRBJ1-2; a possible D gene is TRBD1 (6 bases). Germline CDR1 is LNHDA and CDR2 is SQIVND (reference sequence). Trimming left V 0 bases short and J 8 bases short, with 10 bases between. The CDR3 totals 13 residues. CDR3 bases: TGTGCCAGTAGTATAGAGGGGGCTCGAGGCTACACCTTC. It codes for CASSIEGARGYTF.

Remarks on this clone: This sample includes further DNA sequences coding for the same CDR3. The DNA for the CDR3 is TGCAGTGCGGGGACAGGGGGCGGCTACACCTTC. Protein product: CSAGTGGGYTF. The chain recombines TRBV20-1 with TRBJ1-2, with 12 bases fitting TRBD1. V shed 6 bases, J shed 8 bases, and the junction held 1 base outside the gene matches. This CDR3 comprises 11 residues. Per the germline V gene, CDR1 is DFQATT and CDR2 is SNEGSKA (reference sequence).

The chain recombines TRBV27 with TRBJ2-5, with 11 bases identical to TRBD2. J was trimmed by 5 bases and V by 3 bases; bases with no gene match: 8. Germline CDR1 MNHEY, CDR2 SMNVEV (reference sequence). CDR3 length equals 16 residues. The CDR3 here is CASSFSSGGLGETQYF. The DNA for the CDR3 is TGTGCCAGCAGTTTCTCTAGCGGGGGGTTGGGGGAGACCCAGTACTTC.

The genes are TRBV6-5 and TRBJ1-3; D unclear. CDR3 length: 16 amino acids. The ends were cut back, 0 bases at V and 0 bases at J, with 9 bases in the middle. Germline assignment: CDR1 MNHEY and CDR2 SVGAGI. The CDR3 DNA reads as TGTGCCAGCAGTTACTCGTTAAGCAACTCTGGAAACACCATATATTTT. It encodes CASSYSLSNSGNTIYF.

The CDR3: CASSSIMGDYEQYF. CDR3 nucleotides: TGTGCCAGCAGCTCTATTATGGGCGACTACGAGCAGTACTTC. The gene calls are TRBV27 and TRBJ2-7; D remains unclear. V was pared by 6 bases and J by 3 bases, with 15 bases between. Germline loops: CDR1 MNHEY, CDR2 SMNVEV (reference sequence). This CDR3 comprises 14 residues.

The chain links TRBV7-8 to TRBJ2-1; 7 bases line up with TRBD2. The junction had 4 bases not matched to a gene; V was cut back by 5 bases and J by 0 bases. The CDR3 is 15 amino acids. Germline lookup yields CDR1 SGHVS and CDR2 FQNEAQ. The chain's CDR3 is CASSPTGGSYNEQFF. In DNA form, the CDR3 reads TGTGCCAGCAGCCCGACGGGGGGCTCCTACAATGAGCAGTTCTTC. The full variable domain, completed using reference TRBV7-8 and TRBJ2-1, is GAGVSQSPRYKVAKRGQDVALRCDPISGHVSLFWYQQALGQGPEFLTYFQNEAQLDKSGLPSDRFFAERPEGSVSTLKIQRTQQEDSAVYLCASSPTGGSYNEQFFGPGTRLTVL.

This clone has ten or more counts. The CDR3 loop reads CASQGPPGTQYF. For the CDR3, the DNA is TGTGCCAGTCAGGGCCCGCCAGGTACGCAGTATTTT. The chain is built from TRBV21-1 and TRBJ2-3; the table's D call, TRBD1, has no DNA check behind it. TRBV21-1 counts as a pseudogene. CDR3 length: 12 residues.

The CDR3 is CASSLGPLAGKSTGELFF. CDR3 sequence (DNA): TGTGCCAGCAGCTTAGGGCCACTAGCGGGGAAATCCACCGGGGAGCTGTTTTTT. This chain connects TRBV11-3 to TRBJ2-2; TRBD2 aligns across 10 bases. The length of the CDR3 is 18 residues. Germline assignment: CDR1 SGHNT and CDR2 YENEEA. Trimming took 1 base from V and 4 from J; bases not matched to a gene: 9.

The rearrangement uses TRBV19 and TRBJ1-4, with a possible D match to TRBD1 (6 bases). CDR3 length equals 13 residues. V was trimmed by 7 bases and J by 3 bases, leaving 9 bases between them. Germline V gene lookup returns CDR1 LNHDA and CDR2 SQIVND (reference sequence). CDR3 loop: CASTEGANEKLFF. In DNA, the CDR3 is TGTGCCAGTACAGAGGGGGCTAATGAAAAACTGTTTTTT. The entire variable domain, with the rest obtained from reference TRBV19 and TRBJ1-4, is as follows: DGGITQSPKYLFRKEGQNVTLSCEQNLNHDAMYWYRQDPGQGLRLIYYSQIVNDFQKGDIAEGYSVSREKKESFPLTVTSAQKNPTAFYLCASTEGANEKLFFGSGTQLSVL.

CDR3 nucleotide sequence: TGTGCCAGCAGCCGCCTTTGGGAGATTAATCAGCCCCAGCATTTT. It codes for CASSRLWEINQPQHF. The rearrangement links TRBV5-6 to TRBJ1-5; D call uncertain. Germline lookup yields CDR1 SGHDT and CDR2 YYEEEE. The CDR3 loop spans 15 amino acids. V gave up 4 bases and J gave up 4 bases, with 15 bases separating them.

The chain recombines TRBV15 with TRBJ1-1; D uncertain. The V gene's germline CDR1 is LNHNV and CDR2 YYDKDF (reference sequence). Trimming left V 0 bases short and J 0 bases short, with 5 bases between. The CDR3 is made up of 14 amino acids. The CDR3 loop reads CATSRDGMNTEAFF. In DNA, the CDR3 is TGTGCCACCAGCAGAGACGGGATGAACACTGAAGCTTTCTTT.

This clone was detected once. The chain links TRBV5-6 to TRBJ2-7, with 10 nucleotides matching TRBD1. Germline trimming cut 4 bases from V and 5 bases from J; bases unmatched to any gene: 6. CDR1 SGHDT and CDR2 YYEEEE come from the germline V gene. The CDR3 runs 14 residues. The CDR3 DNA sequence: TGTGCCAGCAGCCCCGGGACAGGGGTCCACGAGCAGTACTTC. Amino acid sequence: CASSPGTGVHEQYF.

The gene calls are TRBV11-2 and TRBJ2-1; 9 bases map to TRBD2. The CDR3 sequence is 15 residues long. The trim removed 1 base at V and 4 bases at J, leaving 2 bases unmatched. CDR1 is SGHAT and CDR2 is FQNNGV in the germline V gene. The CDR3 spells CASSLGSGGYNEQFF. The CDR3 DNA is TGTGCCAGCAGCTTAGGTAGCGGGGGATACAATGAGCAGTTCTTC.

The rearrangement joins TRBV5-6 to TRBJ1-6, with 7 nucleotides matching TRBD1. The CDR3 totals 14 residues. With V trimmed by 10 bases and J by 2 bases, 6 bases remained unmatched. The germline V gene encodes CDR1 SGHDT and CDR2 YYEEEE. The CDR3 sequence is CASSRGTYNSPLHF. The CDR3, as DNA: TGTGCCTCCTCCAGGGGGACCTATAATTCACCCCTCCACTTT.